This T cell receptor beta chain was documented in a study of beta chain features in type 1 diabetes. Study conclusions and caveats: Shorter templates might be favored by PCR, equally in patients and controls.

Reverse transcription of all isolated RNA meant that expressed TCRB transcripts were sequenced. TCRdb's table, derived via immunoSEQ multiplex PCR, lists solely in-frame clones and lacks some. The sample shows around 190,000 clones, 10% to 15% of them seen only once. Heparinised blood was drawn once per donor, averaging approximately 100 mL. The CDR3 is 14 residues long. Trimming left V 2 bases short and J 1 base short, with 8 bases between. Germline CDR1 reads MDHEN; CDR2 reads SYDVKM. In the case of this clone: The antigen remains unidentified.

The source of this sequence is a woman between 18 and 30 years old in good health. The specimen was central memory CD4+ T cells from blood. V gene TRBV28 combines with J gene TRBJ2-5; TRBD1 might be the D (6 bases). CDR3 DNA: TGTGCCAGCAGTTTACCAGGGGCCCAAGAGACCCAGTACTTC. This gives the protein CASSLPGAQETQYF.